The clone carrying this T cell receptor beta chain was found a few times. Its antigen is as yet unknown. A CD45RO/CCR7/CD25/CD127/CD95/CD27 panel sorted naive, central memory, regulatory and stem cell-like memory CD4+ cells. Without exception, sorted populations had purity beyond 95%. The record originates from a study of beta chain features in type 1 diabetes. Study outcomes and limitations: Insertions at VDJ junctions were less frequent in type 1 diabetes patients. These patients also deleted more nucleotides at the same junctions. Moderate yet significant TCRB CDR3 shortening was seen in Type 1 diabetes patients in all four CD4+ subsets.

Every isolated RNA sample was fully reverse transcribed, so sequencing captured expressed TCRB transcripts. The average output of naive, central memory and regulatory T cell samples was 3.6 million or so reads. Clones were sequenced by immunoSEQ multiplex PCR, and TCRdb holds only the in-frame ones, with some missing. The sample yields 280,000 or so clones, 14% to 15% seen once. The source is a man aged 18 to 29 with type 1 diabetes. Sequencing was done on a sample of naive CD4+ T cells from blood.

The CDR3 region has the DNA TGTGCCAGCTCACAGGGGCGACCCTATAATTCACCCCTCCACTTT. As protein: CASSQGRPYNSPLHF. The chain couples TRBV18 to TRBJ1-6, with TRBD1 as a possible D gene (5 bases). Germline CDR1 is KGHSH and CDR2 is LQKENI. V shed 4 bases and J shed 2 bases, with 9 bases lying between them. The CDR3 contains 15 residues.